This T cell receptor beta chain was found in a study of T cell repertoires in cytomegalovirus infection. TCRdb reprocessed the reads with MiXCR, giving one entry per CDR3 protein. The repertoire holds 300,000 to 400,000 distinct CDR3 sequences, with just under 30% as singletons. Details on this clonotype: Its antigen is still unknown.

The TCR was taken from a human donor in good health (CMV status not recorded). Some clones in this sample may be carry-over from other donors' samples. Sequenced material: cultured PBMCs, taken from culture after CMV antigen stimulation.

CDR3 amino acids: CASSYLPGGFSGANVLTF. DNA of the CDR3: TGTGCCAGCAGTTACCTCCCGGGGGGCTTCTCTGGGGCCAACGTCCTGACTTTC. V usage is TRBV6-2 or TRBV6-3 and J usage is TRBJ2-6, with TRBD2 as a possible D gene (7 bases). Germline V gene sequence: CDR1 MNHEY, CDR2 SVGEGT. Trimming stripped 2 bases from V and 0 bases from J, with 14 bases between. This CDR3 has 18 residues.